This T cell receptor (beta chain) appears in the sequencing data of a study of OX40 agonist ivuxolimab in advanced cancers. About the study: Hepatocellular carcinoma, melanoma, renal cell or head and neck cancer affected the dose-escalation patients. With a range of roughly 20 to 79, age averaged approximately 60 years, and around 83% were male. Points from the study as a whole: Dosing at 0.1 to 3.0 mg/kg was accompanied by clonal expansion of CD4+ and CD8+ blood T cells by week 6. Normalized T-cell clonal expansion was also low in a subset of nonresponders.

To note about this clone: Antigen specificity is unknown.

CDR1 is MDHEN, CDR2 SYDVKM, per germline. This CDR3 is built from 13 residues. V gave up 7 bases and J gave up 7 bases, with 13 bases separating them. The method was immunoSEQ multiplex PCR; TCRdb's version includes in-frame clones alone and lacks a portion of them. The data show approximately 80,000 clones, approximately 89% seen once. The source material was CD4+ or CD8+ T cells sorted from blood, sampled in a trial of the OX40 agonist ivuxolimab. The clonotype originates from an adult with an advanced solid tumor such as melanoma, head and neck, liver or kidney cancer. The genes are TRBV28 and TRBJ2-2; D is possibly TRBD1 (6 bases). CDR3 DNA sequence: TGTGCCAGCACCCCAGGGGTTGGCGGGGAGCTGTTTTTT. This codes for CASTPGVGGELFF.